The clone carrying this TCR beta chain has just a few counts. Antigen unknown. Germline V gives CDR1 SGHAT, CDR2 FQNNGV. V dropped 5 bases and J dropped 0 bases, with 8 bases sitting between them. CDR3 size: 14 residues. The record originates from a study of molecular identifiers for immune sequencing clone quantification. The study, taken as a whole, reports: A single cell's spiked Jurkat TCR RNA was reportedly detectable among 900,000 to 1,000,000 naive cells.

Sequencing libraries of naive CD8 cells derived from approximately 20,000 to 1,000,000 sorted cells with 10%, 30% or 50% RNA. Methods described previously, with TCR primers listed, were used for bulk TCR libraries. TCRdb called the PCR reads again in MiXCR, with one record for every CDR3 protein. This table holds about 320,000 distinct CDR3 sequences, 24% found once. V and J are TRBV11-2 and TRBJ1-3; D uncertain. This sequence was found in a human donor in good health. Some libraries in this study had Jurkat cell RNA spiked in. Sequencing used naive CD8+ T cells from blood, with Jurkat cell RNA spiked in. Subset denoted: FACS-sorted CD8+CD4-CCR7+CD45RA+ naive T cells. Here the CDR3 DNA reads TGTGCCAGCAGCAGCATGAGCTCTGGAAACACCATATATTTT. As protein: CASSSMSSGNTIYF. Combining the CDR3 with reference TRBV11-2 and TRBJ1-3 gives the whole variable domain EAGVAQSPRYKIIEKRQSVAFWCNPISGHATLYWYQQILGQGPKLLIQFQNNGVVDDSQLPKDRFSAERLKGVDSTLKIQPAKLEDSAVYLCASSSMSSGNTIYFGEGSWLTVV.